A single sample gave rise to the 18 T cell receptor beta chains below, sequenced in a study of blood T cell repertoires in COVID-19. Using immunoSEQ multiplex PCR, the repertoire was profiled, and TCRdb retains in-frame clones only, with some absent. The sample carries some 48,000 clones, under 95% recorded once. The specimen was peripheral blood. The source of these receptors is a man between 70 and 80 years old with active COVID-19.

This chain joins TRBV5-4 and TRBJ2-2; 10 bases agree with TRBD1. This CDR3 comprises 15 residues. Germline lookup yields CDR1 SGHNT and CDR2 YYREEE (reference sequence). V was clipped by 4 bases and J by 6 bases; unmatched bases: 6. CDR3 in DNA: TGTGCCAGCAGCAACCGGGACAGGGGTCCCGGGGAGCTGTTTTTT. Translation gives CASSNRDRGPGELFF.

This clone was seen just once. The chain couples TRBV20-1 to TRBJ2-1; D is uncertain. This CDR3 has 10 amino acids. V lost 4 bases and J 10 bases, leaving 8 bases between the germline ends. CDR1 is DFQATT and CDR2 is SNEGSKA in the germline V gene (reference sequence). The CDR3 DNA reads as TGCAGTGCTAAAGCATACGAGCAGTTCTTC. Translating gives CSAKAYEQFF.

J is TRBJ2-1 and V is TRBV18; D perhaps matches TRBD2 (6 bases). V shed 5 bases and J shed 7 bases, with 21 bases lying between them. The CDR3 is 16 amino acids. The germline CDR1 and CDR2 sequences are KGHSH and LQKENI. Here the CDR3 DNA reads TGTGCCAGCTCATACTTCGGGGGAAGGACTGGAAATGAGCAGTTCTTC. It specifies CASSYFGGRTGNEQFF.

This clone appeared a few times. V usage is TRBV12-3 or TRBV12-4 and J usage is TRBJ2-7; D remains unclear. This CDR3 spans 11 amino acids. V was clipped by 2 bases and J by 5 bases, with 4 bases between them. The CDR3 DNA sequence: TGTGCCAGCAGTTTATTCGACGAGCAGTACTTC. Translated: CASSLFDEQYF.

Regarding this clone: A junction end diverges from the germline sequence, so it may reflect a read error. The CDR3, as DNA: TGTGCCAGCGTGGGCCCGGGACAGGGGGCCGAAAGCAGTCAGCCCCAGCATTTT. Translation: CASVGPGQGAESSQPQHF. This chain uses TRBV28 with TRBJ1-5, with 12 positions matching TRBD1. The CDR3 totals 18 residues. CDR1 is MDHEN and CDR2 is SYDVKM in the germline V gene.

The chain carries TRBV6-6 and TRBJ2-7; D remains unclear. The germline V and J ends were trimmed by 5 bases and 1 base, with 9 bases remaining between them. CDR1 and CDR2 (germline): MNHNY, SVGAGI (reference sequence). This CDR3 spans 13 amino acids. CDR3 DNA sequence: TGTGCCAGCAGTCCGATTACATCCTACGAGCAGTACTTC. Translating it yields CASSPITSYEQYF.

The rearrangement joins TRBV3-1 (or the pseudogene TRBV3-2) to TRBJ1-6, with D uncertain. Germline V gene data show CDR1 as LGHDT and CDR2 as YNNKEL (reference sequence). This CDR3 has 15 residues. Trimming left V 4 bases short and J 3 bases short, with 10 bases between. The CDR3 bases are TGTGCCAGCAGCCTTGACGGGGTCTATAATTCACCCCTCCACTTT. Its translation: CASSLDGVYNSPLHF.

The chain uses TRBV2 and TRBJ2-2, with TRBD1 as a possible D gene (5 bases). Germline assignment: CDR1 SNHLY and CDR2 FYNNEI. The CDR3 sequence is 14 residues long. Trimming took 3 bases from V and 4 from J, leaving 9 bases between them. The CDR3 sequence: CASSDQGSTGELFF. DNA for the CDR3: TGTGCCAGCAGTGATCAGGGAAGCACCGGGGAGCTGTTTTTT.

This rearrangement joins TRBV19 to TRBJ2-1, with 8 nucleotides matching TRBD2. The CDR3 contains 15 residues. Germline lookup yields CDR1 LNHDA and CDR2 SQIVND (reference sequence). Trimming removed 5 bases from V and 4 bases from J; junction bases left unmatched: 7. The CDR3: CASSYPSGPYNEQFF. The CDR3 DNA follows: TGTGCCAGTAGTTACCCTAGCGGGCCTTACAATGAGCAGTTCTTC.

This chain joins TRBV7-2 and TRBJ2-2; 9 bases line up with TRBD2. The CDR3 is 15 residues long. Germline values: CDR1 SGHTA, CDR2 FQGNSA. Trimming cost V 4 bases and J 4 bases; bases outside gene matches: 4. CDR3 nucleotide sequence: TGTGCCAGCAGCTCCGGGACTAGCTCCACCGGGGAGCTGTTTTTT. It specifies CASSSGTSSTGELFF.

V is TRBV7-2 and J is TRBJ2-7, with TRBD2 matching 10 bases. V lost 5 bases, J lost 3 bases, and 7 bases stayed unmatched. The germline CDR1 and CDR2 sequences are SGHTA and FQGNSA. The CDR3 is made up of 15 amino acids. The CDR3, as DNA: TGTGCCAGCAGCCTTAGCGGGGGGAATCGCTACGAGCAGTACTTC. Translation: CASSLSGGNRYEQYF.

This chain uses TRBV5-4 with TRBJ2-1, with 8 bases lining up with TRBD2. The CDR3 extends over 16 amino acids. Unmatched junction bases numbered 4, after V lost 0 bases and J lost 2 bases. The germline gives CDR1 SGHNT, CDR2 YYREEE (reference sequence). This CDR3 reads CASSLGGRLTYNEQFF. The CDR3 nucleotides are TGTGCCAGCAGCTTGGGCGGGAGGCTCACCTACAATGAGCAGTTCTTC. Based on the CDR3 plus reference TRBV5-4 and TRBJ2-1, the full variable domain is ETGVTQSPTHLIKTRGQQVTLRCSSQSGHNTVSWYQQALGQGPQFIFQYYREEENGRGNFPPRFSGLQFPNYSSELNVNALELDDSALYLCASSLGGRLTYNEQFFGPGTRLTVL.

V is TRBV4-3 and J is TRBJ2-7; a weak D match, TRBD2 (6 bases). Germline CDR1 is LGHNA and CDR2 is YSLEER. The CDR3 sequence is 15 residues long. V dropped 0 bases and J dropped 2 bases, with 11 bases sitting between them. The CDR3 DNA follows: TGCGCCAGCAGCCAAGATCCCGGGGGAGCCTACGAGCAGTACTTC. Its protein product is CASSQDPGGAYEQYF.

The chain links TRBV5-6 to TRBJ1-2; D is undetermined. From germline, CDR1 is SGHDT and CDR2 YYEEEE. This CDR3 contains 13 residues. V was cut by 0 bases and J by 3 bases, with 6 bases left in between. The CDR3 coding sequence is TGTGCCAGCAGCTTGGTAGGAGACTATGGCTACACCTTC. Translation: CASSLVGDYGYTF.

The chain combines TRBV11-3 with TRBJ2-1, with TRBD1 identical over 10 bases. This CDR3 is 14 amino acids long. The germline V gene encodes CDR1 SGHNT and CDR2 YENEEA. V gave up 4 bases and J gave up 10 bases; unmatched junction bases: 7. The CDR3 bases are TGTGCCAGCAGCTCAAGACAGGGGGCACGGGAGCAGTTCTTC. It specifies CASSSRQGAREQFF.

The rearrangement links TRBV7-8 to TRBJ1-3, with 11 bases identical to TRBD1. Trimming removed 5 bases from V and 2 bases from J; junction bases left unmatched: 8. The CDR3 has 17 amino acids. Germline V CDR1 and CDR2: SGHVS, FQNEAQ. CDR3 in amino acids: CASSTGTGGTAGNTIYF. The CDR3 bases are TGTGCCAGCAGCACCGGGACAGGGGGGACTGCTGGAAACACCATATATTTT.

The chain combines TRBV11-2 with TRBJ1-6, with D possibly being TRBD1 (6 bases). CDR3 size: 18 residues. CDR1 SGHAT and CDR2 FQNNGV come from the germline V gene. Trimming shortened V by 4 bases and J by 7 bases, and 23 bases separated the two germline ends. CDR3 in DNA: TGTGCCAGCAGCTCAACTTTAGTGGGGGCCGGGGGGAATTCACCCCTCCACTTT. Translated: CASSSTLVGAGGNSPLHF.

This sequence joins TRBV19 and TRBJ1-5, with 7 bases lining up with TRBD1. Germline V CDR1 and CDR2: LNHDA, SQIVND (reference sequence). J was trimmed by 1 base and V by 4 bases; bases with no gene match: 7. CDR3 length equals 16 residues. The CDR3: CASSTTRQGSNQPQHF. CDR3 nucleotide sequence: TGTGCCAGTAGTACCACCAGACAGGGAAGCAATCAGCCCCAGCATTTT.